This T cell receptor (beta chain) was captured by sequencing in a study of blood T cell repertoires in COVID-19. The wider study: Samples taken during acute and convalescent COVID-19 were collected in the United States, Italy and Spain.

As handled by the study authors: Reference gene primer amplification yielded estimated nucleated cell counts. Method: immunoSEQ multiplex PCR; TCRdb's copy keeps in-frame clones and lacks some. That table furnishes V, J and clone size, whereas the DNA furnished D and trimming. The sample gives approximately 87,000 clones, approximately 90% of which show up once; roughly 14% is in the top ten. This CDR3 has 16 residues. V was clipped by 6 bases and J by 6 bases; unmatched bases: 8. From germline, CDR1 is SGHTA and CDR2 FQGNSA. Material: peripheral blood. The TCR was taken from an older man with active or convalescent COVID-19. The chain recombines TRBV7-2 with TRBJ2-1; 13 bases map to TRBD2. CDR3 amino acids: CASRPPGLAGPNEQFF. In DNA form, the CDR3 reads TGTGCCAGCAGACCCCCGGGACTAGCGGGACCCAATGAGCAGTTCTTC.